The clone carrying this T cell receptor (beta chain) was seen only a few times. Generated by immunoSEQ multiplex PCR, the TCRdb table keeps only in-frame clones and is missing some. The data contain around 150,000 clones, more than 85% of them singletons. This CDR3 spans 15 amino acids. The V gene lost 4 bases and the J gene lost 1 base, with 11 bases spanning the gap. CDR1 MDHEN and CDR2 SYDVKM come from the germline V gene. The record originates from a study of T cell responses to AZD1222 COVID-19 vaccine. The TCR was taken from an adult who received the AZD1222 COVID-19 vaccine. The chain is built from TRBV28 and TRBJ1-3, with D possibly TRBD1 on 5 matching bases. The source was peripheral blood, collected 28 days after the second AZD1222 dose. The CDR3 reads CASSSGTASGNTIYF. DNA for the CDR3: TGTGCCAGCAGTTCCGGGACGGCGTCTGGAAACACCATATATTTT.